A selection of T cell receptor beta chains follows, all from one sample in a study of beta chain features in type 1 diabetes. Sequencing was performed with immunoSEQ multiplex PCR; in TCRdb, only in-frame clones are kept and a portion is missing. The sample lists some 160,000 clones, roughly 9% occurring once. Sequencing was performed on central memory CD4+ T cells from blood. The receptor source for this set is a woman younger than 45 with type 1 diabetes. Each CDR3 is given with its conserved first and last residue. A D gene is named only where the DNA matches it firmly. Expanded clones get a size class; other rows say once, few or many, or leave the size out.

d_call	clone_size	v_call	j_call	cdr3_aa	cdr3_nt
TRBD1	NA	TRBV27	TRBJ2-2	CASSSLGQGLVTGELFF	TGTGCCAGCAGTTCCCTGGGACAGGGGCTCGTCACCGGGGAGCTGTTTTTT
NA	NA	TRBV7-3	TRBJ2-5	CASSRGVQETQYF	TGTGCCAGCAGCCGCGGGGTCCAAGAGACCCAGTACTTC
NA	NA	TRBV27	TRBJ2-7	CASSLLKETLYEQYF	TGTGCCAGCAGTTTATTGAAGGAGACCCTCTACGAGCAGTACTTC
TRBD2	few	TRBV4-2	TRBJ2-1	CASSQPGGSSYNEQFF	TGTGCCAGCAGCCAACCGGGCGGGAGCTCCTACAATGAGCAGTTCTTC
TRBD2	NA	TRBV9	TRBJ2-1	CASSVLPGLGDNEQFF	TGTGCCAGCAGCGTGTTGCCGGGACTAGGCGACAATGAGCAGTTCTTC
TRBD1	few	TRBV7-2	TRBJ2-7	CASSTQQGTSYEQYF	TGTGCCAGCAGCACTCAACAGGGGACCTCCTACGAGCAGTACTTC
TRBD2	NA	TRBV18	TRBJ2-5	CASSRTSGRTQETQYF	TGTGCCAGCTCACGGACTAGCGGGAGGACACAAGAGACCCAGTACTTC
TRBD1	few	TRBV4-1	TRBJ2-4	CASSPNRGGGPGAIQYF	TGCGCCAGCAGCCCTAACAGGGGCGGCGGACCTGGTGCCATTCAGTACTTC
TRBD1	few	TRBV30	TRBJ1-1	CAWSGRRTGRRGTEAFF	TGTGCCTGGAGTGGACGAAGGACAGGGAGGAGAGGCACTGAAGCTTTCTTT
TRBD1	NA	TRBV28	TRBJ2-1	CASSETGTGRVNEQFF	TGTGCCAGCAGCGAAACCGGGACAGGGAGGGTCAATGAGCAGTTCTTC
NA	NA	TRBV6-4	TRBJ1-1	CASSRTGNTEAFF	TGTGCCAGCAGTCGAACAGGGAACACTGAAGCTTTCTTT
TRBD2	NA	TRBV6-5	TRBJ2-1	CASKPTSPTNEQFF	TGTGCCAGCAAACCGACTAGCCCTACTAATGAGCAGTTCTTC
TRBD2	NA	TRBV5-1	TRBJ2-1	CASAANSGSSYNEQFF	TGCGCCAGCGCCGCGAATAGCGGGAGTTCCTACAATGAGCAGTTCTTC
NA	NA	TRBV18	TRBJ2-5	CASSPMGDAGTQYF	TGTGCCAGCTCACCGATGGGAGACGCGGGGACCCAGTACTTC
TRBD2	few	TRBV7-9	TRBJ2-3	CASSLYVGGSRTDTQYF	TGTGCCAGCAGCTTATACGTTGGCGGGAGTAGGACAGATACGCAGTATTTT
TRBD2	NA	TRBV5-1	TRBJ2-5	CASRTSGMQETQYF	TGCGCCAGCCGTACTAGCGGGATGCAAGAGACCCAGTACTTC
TRBD1	once	TRBV5-1	TRBJ2-3	CASIDRGGTDTQYF	TGCGCCAGTATAGACAGGGGAGGCACAGATACGCAGTATTTT
TRBD1	few	TRBV9	TRBJ2-5	CASSVAAPTGWGSQDQETQYF	TGTGCCAGCAGCGTAGCCGCCCCGACAGGGTGGGGGTCACAGGACCAAGAGACCCAGTACTTC
TRBD2	few	TRBV7-9	TRBJ2-3	CASSPSGTSGSNTQYF	TGTGCCAGCAGCCCTTCCGGGACTAGCGGTAGCAATACGCAGTATTTT
NA	few	TRBV4-1	TRBJ2-2	CASSHPELVTGELFF	TGCGCCAGCAGCCACCCGGAGCTAGTCACCGGGGAGCTGTTTTTT
NA	NA	TRBV6-5	TRBJ1-4	CASRGVYANEKLFF	TGTGCCAGCAGGGGAGTTTACGCTAATGAAAAACTGTTTTTT
TRBD2	few	TRBV4-2	TRBJ2-2	CASGNEREPTGELFF	TGTGCCAGCGGAAACGAGCGGGAGCCTACCGGGGAGCTGTTTTTT
NA	NA	TRBV7-2	TRBJ1-2	CASSPWDTQTSNFYGYTF	TGTGCCAGCAGCCCCTGGGACACCCAAACGTCCAATTTCTATGGCTACACCTTC
NA	few	TRBV7-2	TRBJ2-7	CASSLEGGTVGTYEQYF	TGTGCCAGCAGCTTAGAGGGCGGGACAGTGGGAACCTACGAGCAGTACTTC
TRBD2	NA	TRBV4-1	TRBJ2-2	CASRPNIAGKNTGELFF	TGCGCCAGCAGACCAAACATAGCGGGGAAGAACACCGGGGAGCTGTTTTTT
NA	NA	TRBV27	TRBJ2-2	CASSSFGNGELFF	TGTGCCAGCAGTTCGTTCGGGAACGGGGAGCTGTTTTTT
NA	NA	TRBV9	TRBJ1-2	CASTLSTGKGYTF	TGTGCCAGTACCCTGAGTACGGGTAAGGGCTACACCTTC
NA	NA	TRBV2	TRBJ2-5	CATSAGETQYF	TGTGCCACCTCCGCAGGAGAGACCCAGTACTTC
TRBD1	NA	TRBV7-2	TRBJ2-6	CASSPTGTGFSGANVLTF	TGTGCCAGCAGCCCAACCGGGACAGGGTTCTCTGGGGCCAACGTCCTGACTTTC
TRBD2	NA	TRBV7-6	TRBJ2-7	CASSSLAGGPYEQYF	TGTGCCAGCAGCTCACTAGCGGGAGGGCCCTACGAGCAGTACTTC
NA	few	TRBV11-3	TRBJ1-2	CASSLPQGYGYTF	TGTGCCAGCAGCTTACCACAGGGCTATGGCTACACCTTC
TRBD1	few	TRBV18	TRBJ2-5	CASSRDREETQYF	TGTGCCAGCTCACGCGACAGGGAGGAGACCCAGTACTTC
TRBD1	few	TRBV5-1	TRBJ2-7	CASSLTGAYEQYF	TGCGCCAGCAGCTTGACAGGGGCTTACGAGCAGTACTTC
NA	few	TRBV28	TRBJ1-5	CASSLSSQPQHF	TGTGCCAGCAGTTTATCGTCCCAGCCCCAGCATTTT
TRBD1	few	TRBV11-2	TRBJ1-2	CASSRDRGYGYTF	TGTGCCAGCAGCCGTGACAGGGGTTATGGCTACACCTTC
TRBD2	NA	TRBV19	TRBJ2-4	CASSIRDYPSQAKNIQYF	TGTGCCAGTAGTATACGGGACTACCCCAGCCAGGCCAAAAACATTCAGTACTTC
TRBD2	NA	TRBV7-8	TRBJ2-3	CASSLRLAGSTDTQYF	TGTGCCAGCAGCCTAAGACTAGCGGGGTCCACAGATACGCAGTATTTT